This TCR beta chain was profiled in a study of control samples from healthy donors and cancer patients. Sequencing was performed with immunoSEQ multiplex PCR; in TCRdb, only in-frame clones are kept and a portion is missing. The top ten hold about 20% of the sample, which has about 100,000 clones, roughly 87% seen once. The CDR3 runs 11 residues. Trimming pared 6 bases from V and 7 bases from J, leaving 9 bases between. Germline values: CDR1 WSHSY, CDR2 SAAADI. The TCR comes from a woman between 45 and 65 years old in good health. The sequenced material came from blood. The chain carries TRBV10-2 and TRBJ1-1; the D is unclear. The chain's CDR3 is CASSRTNEAFF. Written as DNA, the CDR3 is TGCGCCAGCAGCCGTACCAATGAAGCTTTCTTT.